One sample yielded the 10 T cell receptor beta chains listed below, sequenced in a study of response to subunit inactivated influenza vaccine. Each CDR3 protein is one row after TCRdb ran MiXCR on the RT-PCR reads. The sample lists 150,000 to 200,000 distinct CDR3 sequences, approximately 10% occurring once. Material: non-naive T cells sorted from PBMCs, obtained 35 to 45 days after vaccination. These receptors all come from a man between 50 and 59 years old who received an inactivated influenza vaccine.

This chain links TRBV14 with TRBJ1-6; D remains ambiguous. The CDR3 is made up of 14 amino acids. Trimming took 1 base from V and 10 from J, leaving 11 bases between them. Looked up from germline, CDR1 is SGHDN and CDR2 is FVKESK. CDR3 sequence: CASSQGRLGSPLHF. Here the CDR3 DNA reads TGTGCCAGCAGCCAAGGGAGGTTGGGATCACCCCTCCACTTT.

The genes are TRBV20-1 and TRBJ1-5; D is unclear. The CDR3 has 15 residues. Germline V gene data show CDR1 as DFQATT and CDR2 as SNEGSKA (reference sequence). The V gene lost 3 bases and the J gene lost 3 bases, with 15 bases spanning the gap. The CDR3 here is CSASGKGRNNQPQHF. CDR3 DNA sequence: TGCAGTGCTAGCGGTAAGGGTAGGAACAATCAGCCCCAGCATTTT.

Ten or more counts support this clonotype. The chain joins TRBV4-1 to TRBJ2-7; tentatively, D is TRBD1 (6 bases). CDR3 size: 14 residues. V lost 4 bases to trimming and J lost 0 bases, with 10 bases between them. Germline V gene data show CDR1 as MGHRA and CDR2 as YSYEKL. CDR3 DNA: TGCGCCAGCAGCCCCCGGGACACCTCCTACGAGCAGTACTTC. Translating gives CASSPRDTSYEQYF.

The V and J genes are TRBV20-1 and TRBJ2-3, with a tentative D call TRBD2 (6 bases). V lost 6 bases to trimming and J lost 6 bases, with 19 bases between them. Germline V gene data show CDR1 as DFQATT and CDR2 as SNEGSKA (reference sequence). CDR3 length: 14 amino acids. The CDR3 here is CSALEQIGGDTQYF. The CDR3, as DNA: TGCAGTGCGCTAGAACAGATTGGGGGGGATACGCAGTATTTT.

The V call is TRBV7-6, the J call TRBJ2-5; D is ambiguous. CDR1 and CDR2 from the germline V gene are SGHVS and FNYEAQ. The CDR3 spans 12 residues. Trimming shortened V by 5 bases and J by 1 base, and 5 bases separated the two germline ends. DNA for the CDR3: TGTGCCAGCAGCGCAATCCAAGAGACCCAGTACTTC. The encoded protein is CASSAIQETQYF.

CDR3 residues: CASSDIGGAGFF. CDR3 in DNA: TGCGCCAGCAGTGATATCGGGGGAGCTGGGTTCTTC. The V gene is TRBV10-2, the J gene TRBJ2-1, with D perhaps matching TRBD2 (6 bases). V was clipped by 3 bases and J by 15 bases, with 15 bases between them. The CDR3 is 12 amino acids. Germline lookup yields CDR1 WSHSY and CDR2 SAAADI.

The rearrangement uses TRBV2 and TRBJ2-1, with D uncertain. The CDR3 runs to 13 residues. V was clipped by 6 bases and J by 6 bases, with 12 bases between them. Germline V gene sequence: CDR1 SNHLY, CDR2 FYNNEI. CDR3 protein: CASRIGPFNEQFF. Here the CDR3 DNA reads TGTGCCAGCAGAATAGGGCCATTCAATGAGCAGTTCTTC.

This clonotype was seen a handful of times. The chain has TRBV28 and TRBJ1-5, with no clear D. Per germline, CDR1 MDHEN and CDR2 SYDVKM. V shed 1 base and J shed 11 bases, with 9 bases lying between them. The CDR3 is 12 residues long. DNA for the CDR3: TGTGCCAGCAGTTTATTTACCGGGTCCCAGCATTTT. It is translated as CASSLFTGSQHF.

The chain combines TRBV11-1 with TRBJ2-5, with D uncertain. V lost 2 bases to trimming and J lost 0 bases, with 19 bases between them. The CDR3 is 18 amino acids. Germline V gene sequence: CDR1 SGHAT, CDR2 FQDESV (reference sequence). CDR3 region: CASSLTWVFSVNQETQYF. In DNA form, the CDR3 reads TGTGCCAGCAGCTTAACTTGGGTCTTCTCAGTCAACCAAGAGACCCAGTACTTC.

The chain joins TRBV6-1 to TRBJ2-5; tentatively, D is TRBD1 (5 bases). Germline V gene lookup returns CDR1 MNHNS and CDR2 SASEGT. V was clipped by 4 bases and J by 9 bases, with 21 bases between them. This CDR3 spans 15 amino acids. In nucleotides, the CDR3 is TGTGCCAGCAGTGTTAATGAGGCAGCTTTAGGGGCCCAGTACTTC. Translated: CASSVNEAALGAQYF.